These 26 T cell receptor beta chains originate from one sample sequenced in a study of cytomegalovirus exposure and HLA in healthy donors. PCR primers comprised 60 Vbeta and 13 Jbeta primers. The assay was immunoSEQ multiplex PCR, and TCRdb's table has in-frame clones only and misses some. The data show 150,000 to 200,000 clones, around three quarters seen once. The sample was PBMCs. These receptors came from a man between 35 and 55 years old in good health and CMV-seronegative.

This clone came up once. This rearrangement joins TRBV7-9 to TRBJ1-2, with a possible D match to TRBD1 (5 bases). Germline values: CDR1 SEHNR, CDR2 FQNEAQ (reference sequence). Trimming shortened V by 1 base and J by 5 bases, and 5 bases separated the two germline ends. This CDR3 spans 12 amino acids. In nucleotides, the CDR3 is TGTGCCAGCAGCTTAGGACAGTATGGCTACACCTTC. Encoded protein: CASSLGQYGYTF.

This clone was seen only a few times. The CDR3 region has the DNA TGTGCCAGCAGGGGGGCCTACGAGCAGTACGTC. Amino acid sequence: CASRGAYEQYV. The chain is built from TRBV27 and TRBJ2-7; D may match TRBD1 or TRBD2 (5 bases each). CDR1 and CDR2 from the germline V gene are MNHEY and SMNVEV (reference sequence). The CDR3 is made up of 11 amino acids. Trimming stripped 6 bases from V and 2 bases from J, with 5 bases between.

The chain carries TRBV11-3 and TRBJ2-1; the match to TRBD1 covers 8 bases. V was clipped by 5 bases and J by 3 bases; unmatched bases: 3. The CDR3 consists of 14 residues. From germline, CDR1 is SGHNT and CDR2 YENEEA. The CDR3 coding sequence is TGTGCCAGCAGCCCGGGACAGGTCTACAATGAGCAGTTCTTC. This translates into CASSPGQVYNEQFF.

The genes are TRBV19 and TRBJ2-3; 8 bases align to TRBD2. The CDR3 consists of 17 residues. Germline V CDR1 and CDR2: LNHDA, SQIVND (reference sequence). The J segment lost 9 bases and the V segment lost 5 bases, leaving 19 bases of the junction unmatched. CDR3 nucleotides: TGTGCCAGTAGTCGTATCGGACTAGCCTCCCTCGGGGGAACGCAGTATTTT. Protein product: CASSRIGLASLGGTQYF.

This clone was counted between two and nine times. This chain links TRBV2 with TRBJ1-1; the D gene is possibly TRBD1 (6 bases). V was trimmed by 8 bases and J by 3 bases, leaving 16 bases between them. Germline-derived CDR1 and CDR2 are SNHLY and FYNNEI. The CDR3 extends over 14 amino acids. As DNA, the CDR3 is TGTGCCAGCGAACCGACAGGATCGGACACTGAAGCTTTCTTT. It is translated as CASEPTGSDTEAFF. The full variable domain, with the rest looked up from reference TRBV2 and TRBJ1-1, is EPEVTQTPSHQVTQMGQEVILRCVPISNHLYFYWYRQILGQKVEFLVSFYNNEISEKSEIFDDQFSVERPDGSNFTLKIRSTKLEDSAMYFCASEPTGSDTEAFFGQGTRLTVV.

Only a few counts were recorded for this clone. CDR3 in DNA: TGTGCCAGTAGTAGACGACAGGACGTCCTGACTTTC. Its protein product is CASSRRQDVLTF. The chain joins TRBV19 to TRBJ2-6, with D perhaps TRBD1 (6 bases). Germline CDR1 reads LNHDA; CDR2 reads SQIVND (reference sequence). The CDR3 sequence is 12 residues long. V shed 4 bases and J shed 11 bases, with 9 bases lying between them.

In nucleotides, the CDR3 is TGTGCCAGCAGCTTAGCGTTCAGGCGGGACCCGGGCGGTACGCAGTATTTT. Encoded protein: CASSLAFRRDPGGTQYF. This sequence joins TRBV7-8 and TRBJ2-3; D might be TRBD2 (6 bases). CDR3 size: 17 residues. Trimming took 0 bases from V and 8 from J, leaving 21 bases between them. Germline V gene lookup returns CDR1 SGHVS and CDR2 FQNEAQ.

The J gene is TRBJ2-5, the V gene TRBV7-6, with D tentatively TRBD2 (6 bases). The DNA end is a closer match to TRBJ2-7, so the J assignment may be wrong. This CDR3 has 12 amino acids. Germline V gene lookup returns CDR1 SGHVS and CDR2 FNYEAQ. The CDR3 region is CASSRSGYEQYF. The CDR3 DNA sequence: TGTGCCAGCAGCCGTAGCGGCTACGAGCAGTACTTC.

The genes are TRBV6-1 and TRBJ1-2, with TRBD1 matching over 7 bases. Germline V lookup: CDR1 MNHNS, CDR2 SASEGT. CDR3 length equals 15 residues. With 6 bases clipped from V and 6 bases from J, the junction kept 13 bases outside the gene matches. The DNA of the CDR3 is TGTGCCAGCAGATCTTACAGGGGAGTACCCGATGGCTACACCTTC. Protein sequence: CASRSYRGVPDGYTF.

The rearrangement joins TRBV27 to TRBJ1-1; D remains unclear. The germline V gene encodes CDR1 MNHEY and CDR2 SMNVEV (reference sequence). Trimming shortened V by 4 bases and J by 3 bases, and 21 bases separated the two germline ends. This CDR3 comprises 17 residues. The CDR3: CASSSITRGERDTEAFF. The CDR3 bases are TGTGCCAGCAGTTCGATAACGAGAGGTGAGAGGGACACTGAAGCTTTCTTT.

This sequence joins TRBV4-2 and TRBJ2-7, with TRBD2 identical over 9 bases. After removal of 1 base from V and 4 bases from J, the junction contained 8 bases not matched to a gene. The CDR3 extends over 16 amino acids. The germline CDR1 and CDR2 sequences are LGHNA and YNFKEQ. The CDR3 loop is CASSQGGGRDWYEQYF. The CDR3 region has the DNA TGTGCCAGCAGCCAAGGGGGCGGGAGGGACTGGTACGAGCAGTACTTC.

The genes are TRBV6-6 and TRBJ2-1; TRBD1 matches 8 bases. CDR3 size: 10 residues. Trimming took 8 bases from V and 9 from J; bases not matched to a gene: 0. In germline, CDR1 is MNHNY, CDR2 SVGAGI (reference sequence). The CDR3 nucleotides are TGTGCCAGCCAGGGGGCTGAGCAGTTCTTC. Translated, it gives CASQGAEQFF.

This sequence joins TRBV27 and TRBJ2-7, with a weak D call TRBD2 (6 bases). Germline-derived CDR1 and CDR2 are MNHEY and SMNVEV (reference sequence). Trimming removed 0 bases from V and 6 bases from J, with 15 bases in between. The CDR3 loop spans 15 amino acids. The CDR3 bases are TGTGCCAGCAGTTTATCGGTACCCAGGGAGGCCGAGCAGTACGTC. Its protein product is CASSLSVPREAEQYV.

This chain connects TRBV9 to TRBJ1-5, with D perhaps TRBD1 (6 bases). Deletions cut 6 bases from V and 0 bases from J, with 16 bases between. CDR1 SGDLS and CDR2 YYNGEE come from the germline V gene. The CDR3 runs 16 residues. This chain's CDR3 is CASKGGGPLSNQPQHF. In DNA, the CDR3 is TGTGCCAGCAAAGGGGGGGGCCCTCTTAGCAATCAGCCCCAGCATTTT. The full variable domain, its missing parts supplied by reference TRBV9 and TRBJ1-5, is DSGVTQTPKHLITATGQRVTLRCSPRSGDLSVYWYQQSLDQGLQFLIQYYNGEERAKGNILERFSAQQFPDLHSELNLSSLELGDSALYFCASKGGGPLSNQPQHFGDGTRLSIL.

Only one count was recorded for this clone. The chain carries TRBV6-4 and TRBJ1-5; TRBD1 matches at 7 bases. Germline CDR1 is MRHNA and CDR2 is SNTAGT. The junction had 7 bases not matched to a gene; V was cut back by 5 bases and J by 0 bases. The CDR3 consists of 16 residues. The CDR3 DNA is TGTGCCAGCAGTATTCTAGGACAGGTTAGCAATCAGCCCCAGCATTTT. It translates to CASSILGQVSNQPQHF.

The genes are TRBV15 and TRBJ1-4; possible D gene TRBD1, 5 bases. This CDR3 has 13 amino acids. CDR1 is LNHNV, CDR2 YYDKDF, per germline (reference sequence). V gave up 4 bases and J gave up 8 bases, with 11 bases separating them. The CDR3 loop reads CATSIRVGEKLFF. The CDR3 DNA is TGTGCCACCAGCATCAGGGTAGGAGAAAAACTGTTTTTT.

The chain has TRBV5-1 and TRBJ1-1; 9 bases align to TRBD1. The CDR3 totals 12 residues. Germline V gives CDR1 SGHRS, CDR2 YFSETQ. The trim removed 4 bases at V and 8 bases at J, leaving 3 bases unmatched. DNA of the CDR3: TGCGCCAGCAGCATAGGGACAGGGGAAGCTTTCTTT. This translates into CASSIGTGEAFF.

The rearrangement uses TRBV5-4 and TRBJ2-7; TRBD1 might be the D (5 bases). Per the germline V gene, CDR1 is SGHNT and CDR2 is YYREEE (reference sequence). The CDR3 length is 13 residues. Between the trimmed V and J ends, which lost 2 bases and 5 bases, there was a span of 11 bases. The CDR3 region is CASSFIGAHEQYV. CDR3 DNA: TGTGCCAGCAGCTTCATAGGGGCCCACGAGCAGTACGTC.

The CDR3 coding sequence is TGTGCCAGCAGTCCGAGACTTCCGCCGGAGTATTTT. Translation: CASSPRLPPEYF. The chain carries TRBV27 and TRBJ2-3; D unresolved. V was clipped by 5 bases and J by 13 bases, with 16 bases between them. This CDR3 has 12 residues. Germline-derived CDR1 and CDR2 are MNHEY and SMNVEV (reference sequence).

As concerns this clone: Mismatch with germline at one junction end may stem from a read error. The genes are TRBV30 and TRBJ2-6; D is perhaps TRBD1 (6 bases). CDR3 size: 13 residues. CDR1 and CDR2 from the germline V gene are GTSNPN and SVGIG (reference sequence). CDR3 sequence reads: CAWTGLGANGLTF. CDR3 nucleotides: TGTGCCTGGACGGGTCTGGGGGCCAACGGCCTGACTTTC.

Concerning this clone itself: One end of the junction does not line up with germline, which may come from a read error. The J gene is TRBJ2-1, the V gene TRBV29-1; 14 bases are shared with TRBD2. This CDR3 region has 14 residues. Germline V lookup: CDR1 SQVTM, CDR2 ANQGSEA. CDR3 sequence reads: CSVVGTSGGRDGIF. DNA of the CDR3: TGCAGCGTTGTGGGGACTAGCGGGGGTCGGGATGGGATCTTC.

V is TRBV5-4 and J is TRBJ2-7; no clear D gene. V lost 1 base, J lost 6 bases, and 14 bases lay in between. The V gene's germline CDR1 is SGHNT and CDR2 YYREEE (reference sequence). The CDR3 length is 14 residues. The CDR3 reads CASSLRALYSEQYF. The CDR3, as DNA: TGTGCCAGCAGCTTGAGAGCTCTTTACTCCGAGCAGTACTTC.

The chain recombines TRBV5-4 with TRBJ1-4; no reliable D call. V was clipped by 5 bases and J by 8 bases, with 16 bases between them. CDR3 length equals 14 residues. Germline CDR1 and CDR2: SGHNT and YYREEE (reference sequence). CDR3 in DNA: TGTGCCAGCAGTACGTCAACGGTCGGGGAAAAACTGTTTTTT. Translation gives CASSTSTVGEKLFF.

This clone appeared a few times. The chain employs TRBV28 and TRBJ2-7, with 7 bases matching TRBD1. The ends lost 6 bases at V and 2 bases at J; junction bases unmatched: 7. Germline loops: CDR1 MDHEN, CDR2 SYDVKM. The CDR3 extends over 14 amino acids. This chain's CDR3 is CASRRPGQPYEQYF. The CDR3 coding sequence is TGTGCCAGCAGGCGACCGGGACAGCCCTACGAGCAGTACTTC.

This clone was recorded only once. Written as DNA, the CDR3 is TGTGCCAGTAGTATTGACAGGGGGACAGAAAAACTGTTTTTT. Encoded protein: CASSIDRGTEKLFF. The chain employs TRBV19 and TRBJ1-4, with TRBD1 matching 9 bases. There are 14 residues in the CDR3. Germline CDR1 LNHDA, CDR2 SQIVND (reference sequence). V lost 3 bases and J lost 8; bases outside the gene matches: 4.

This chain uses TRBV7-2 with TRBJ1-5; maybe TRBD1 (6 bases). The CDR3 is 15 amino acids. Germline V gene sequence: CDR1 SGHTA, CDR2 FQGNSA. V gave up 6 bases and J gave up 2 bases, with 14 bases separating them. CDR3 loop: CASRLTGAGNQPQHF. The CDR3 bases are TGTGCCAGCAGATTGACAGGAGCGGGCAATCAGCCCCAGCATTTT.